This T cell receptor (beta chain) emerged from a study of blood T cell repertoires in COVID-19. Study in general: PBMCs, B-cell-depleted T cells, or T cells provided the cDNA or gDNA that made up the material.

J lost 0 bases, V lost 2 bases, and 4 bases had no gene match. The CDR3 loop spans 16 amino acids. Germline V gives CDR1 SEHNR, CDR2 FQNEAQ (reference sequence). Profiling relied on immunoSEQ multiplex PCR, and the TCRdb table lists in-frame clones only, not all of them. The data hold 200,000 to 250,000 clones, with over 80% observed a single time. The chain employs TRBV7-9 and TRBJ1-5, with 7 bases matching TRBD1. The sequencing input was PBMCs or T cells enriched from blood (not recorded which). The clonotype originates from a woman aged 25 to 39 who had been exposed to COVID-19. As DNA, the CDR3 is TGTGCCAGCAGCTTAATCGGACAGGTTAGCAATCAGCCCCAGCATTTT. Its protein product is CASSLIGQVSNQPQHF. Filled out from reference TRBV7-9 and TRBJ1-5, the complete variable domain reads DTGVSQNPRHKITKRGQNVTFRCDPISEHNRLYWYRQTLGQGPEFLTYFQNEAQLEKSRLLSDRFSAERPKGSFSTLEIQRTEQGDSAMYLCASSLIGQVSNQPQHFGDGTRLSIL.